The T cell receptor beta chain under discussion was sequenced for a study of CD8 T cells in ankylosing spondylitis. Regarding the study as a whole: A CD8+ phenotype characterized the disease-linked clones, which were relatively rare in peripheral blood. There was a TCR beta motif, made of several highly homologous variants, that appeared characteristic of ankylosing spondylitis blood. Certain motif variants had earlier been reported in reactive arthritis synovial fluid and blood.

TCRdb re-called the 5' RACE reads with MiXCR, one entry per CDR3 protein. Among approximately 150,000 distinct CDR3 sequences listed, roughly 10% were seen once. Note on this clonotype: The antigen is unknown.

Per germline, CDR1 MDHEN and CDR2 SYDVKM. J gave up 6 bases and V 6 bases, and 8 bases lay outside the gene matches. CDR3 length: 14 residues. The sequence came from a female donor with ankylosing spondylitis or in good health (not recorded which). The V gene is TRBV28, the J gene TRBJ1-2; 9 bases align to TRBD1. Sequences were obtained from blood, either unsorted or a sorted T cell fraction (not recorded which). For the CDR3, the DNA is TGTGCCAGCAGGCTAACAGGGGGCGCTGATGGCTACACCTTC. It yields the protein CASRLTGGADGYTF.